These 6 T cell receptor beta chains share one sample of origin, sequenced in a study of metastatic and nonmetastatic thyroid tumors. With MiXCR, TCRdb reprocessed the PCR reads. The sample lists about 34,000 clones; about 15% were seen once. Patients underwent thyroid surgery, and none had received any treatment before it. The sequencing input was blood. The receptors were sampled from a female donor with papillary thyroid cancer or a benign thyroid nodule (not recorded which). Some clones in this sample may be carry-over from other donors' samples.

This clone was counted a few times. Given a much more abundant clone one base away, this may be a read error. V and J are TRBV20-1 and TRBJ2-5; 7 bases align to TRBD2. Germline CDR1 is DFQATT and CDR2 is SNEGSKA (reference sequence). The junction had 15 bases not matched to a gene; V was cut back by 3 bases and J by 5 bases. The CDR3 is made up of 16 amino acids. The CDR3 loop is CSASPTRGRARETQYF. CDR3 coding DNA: TGCAGTGCTAGCCCGACTAGAGGGAGGGCCCGGGAGACCCAGTACTTC.

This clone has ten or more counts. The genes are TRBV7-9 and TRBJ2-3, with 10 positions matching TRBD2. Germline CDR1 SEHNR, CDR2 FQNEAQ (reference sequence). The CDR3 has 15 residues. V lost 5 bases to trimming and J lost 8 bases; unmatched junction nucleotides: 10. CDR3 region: CASSQLAGRSGTQYF. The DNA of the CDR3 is TGTGCCAGCAGCCAACTAGCGGGGCGCTCAGGTACGCAGTATTTT.

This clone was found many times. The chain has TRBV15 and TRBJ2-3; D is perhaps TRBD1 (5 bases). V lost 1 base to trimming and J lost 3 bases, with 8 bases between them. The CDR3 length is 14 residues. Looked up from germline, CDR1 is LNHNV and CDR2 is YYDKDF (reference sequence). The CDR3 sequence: CATSRGTRTDTQYF. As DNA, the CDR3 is TGTGCCACCAGCAGAGGGACAAGGACAGATACGCAGTATTTT.

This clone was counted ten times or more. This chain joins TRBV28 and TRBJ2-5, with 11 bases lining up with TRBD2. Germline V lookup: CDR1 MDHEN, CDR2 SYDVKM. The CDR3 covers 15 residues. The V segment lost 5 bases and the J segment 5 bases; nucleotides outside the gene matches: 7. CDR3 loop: CASSASTSGKETQYF. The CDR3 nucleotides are TGTGCCAGCAGTGCCTCGACTAGCGGGAAGGAGACCCAGTACTTC. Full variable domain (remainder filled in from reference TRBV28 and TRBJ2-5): DVKVTQSSRYLVKRTGEKVFLECVQDMDHENMFWYRQDPGLGLRLIYFSYDVKMKEKGDIPEGYSVSREKKERFSLILESASTNQTSMYLCASSASTSGKETQYFGPGTRLLVL.

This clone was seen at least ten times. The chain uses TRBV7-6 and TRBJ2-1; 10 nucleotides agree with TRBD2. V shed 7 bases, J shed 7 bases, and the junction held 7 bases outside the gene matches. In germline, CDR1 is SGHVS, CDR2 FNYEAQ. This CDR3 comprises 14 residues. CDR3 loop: CASTSGRAGNEQFF. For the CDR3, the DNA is TGTGCCAGCACCAGCGGGAGGGCCGGGAATGAGCAGTTCTTC.

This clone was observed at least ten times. The CDR3 DNA sequence: TGTGCCAGCTCACTGACATCGACGGTCTCTGGAAACACCATATATTTT. Translated, it gives CASSLTSTVSGNTIYF. This chain joins TRBV18 and TRBJ1-3; D call uncertain. The CDR3 has 16 amino acids. Germline V gene lookup returns CDR1 KGHSH and CDR2 LQKENI. The V end was cut by 4 bases, the J end by 0 bases, with 13 bases between.